The present T cell receptor (beta chain) was sequenced within a study of long-term antiretroviral therapy in people with HIV. Findings and caveats of the study: Repertoires looked antigen-experienced, with only a slight naive shift after ART. Repertoire composition at all time points was dominated by clones that had expanded before ART.

The run of the v3.0 immunoSEQ assay was at survey level. Clones were read by immunoSEQ multiplex PCR, and TCRdb kept only the in-frame ones, dropping some. The sample lists some 29,000 clones; 70% to 90% were seen once. The CDR3 sequence is 13 residues long. From germline, CDR1 is MNHEY and CDR2 SVGAGI. V lost 6 bases and J lost 4, with 13 bases in between. A word on this clone: Its matching antigen is unknown.

This clonotype was sampled from a young woman with HIV. The input for sequencing was unsorted PBMCs, taken 0.5 years after starting antiretroviral therapy. This chain connects TRBV6-5 to TRBJ2-7; D gene ambiguous. DNA for the CDR3: TGTGCCAGCAGAAATCCTGGGGTATACGAGCAGTACTTC. This gives the protein CASRNPGVYEQYF.